This is a list of T cell receptor beta chains from one sample in a study of cytomegalovirus exposure and HLA in healthy donors. The repertoire was sequenced with immunoSEQ multiplex PCR; TCRdb's copy has only in-frame clones and lacks some. The sample lists 150,000 to 160,000 clones; 86% were seen once. Sequencing was performed on PBMCs. The receptor source for this set is a human donor in good health. Each CDR3 is given with its conserved first and last residue. The order of the fields is V gene, CDR3 length, J gene, clone size, D gene, CDR3 protein, CDR3 DNA. A D gene is named only where the DNA matches it firmly. A row's size may be missing; if present it is once, few, many or a size class.

TRBV27	13	TRBJ2-7	.	TRBD1	CASRWGGQDEQYF	TGTGCCAGCAGGTGGGGCGGACAGGACGAGCAGTACTTC
TRBV7-8	15	TRBJ2-1	once	.	CASERRAQGVDEQFF	TGTGCCAGCGAAAGAAGGGCGCAGGGTGTTGATGAGCAGTTCTTC
TRBV4-3	18	TRBJ2-2	once	TRBD1	CASSQGSSGQDPTGELFF	TGCGCCAGCAGCCAAGGATCTTCGGGACAGGACCCCACCGGGGAGCTGTTTTTT
TRBV7-7	15	TRBJ2-5	.	.	CASSLKTGYQETQYF	TGTGCCAGCAGTCTGAAGACAGGCTACCAAGAGACCCAGTACTTC
TRBV2	15	TRBJ2-7	.	TRBD2	CASSRLAGDSYEQYF	TGTGCCAGCAGCCGGCTAGCGGGGGACTCCTACGAGCAGTACTTC
TRBV5-4	14	TRBJ2-7	.	.	CASSLPGDHSEQYF	TGTGCCAGCAGCTTGCCGGGGGATCATAGCGAGCAGTACTTC
TRBV7-6	18	TRBJ1-2	.	.	CASSLGFRGTGGRYGYTF	TGTGCCAGCAGCTTAGGTTTTCGGGGGACGGGGGGCCGCTATGGCTACACCTTC
TRBV19	14	TRBJ1-6	.	.	CASTLTGYNSPLHF	TGTGCCAGTACCCTCACAGGTTATAATTCACCCCTCCACTTT
TRBV19	13	TRBJ1-1	.	TRBD1	CASSVGTVTEAFF	TGTGCCAGTAGCGTAGGGACAGTCACTGAAGCTTTCTTT
TRBV7-9	15	TRBJ1-2	.	.	CASSSDSAYNYGYTF	TGTGCCAGCAGCTCCGACAGCGCCTATAACTATGGCTACACCTTC
TRBV7-3	15	TRBJ2-7	.	.	CASSSQGGSSYEQYF	TGTGCCAGCAGCTCACAGGGAGGGAGCTCCTACGAGCAGTACTTC
TRBV2	14	TRBJ2-6	few	.	CASSPGVGANVLTF	TGTGCCAGCAGCCCCGGGGTTGGGGCCAACGTCCTGACTTTC
TRBV7-6	18	TRBJ2-5	once	.	CASSNKLISQGGQETQYF	TGTGCCAGCAGTAACAAACTTATCTCGCAGGGAGGTCAAGAGACCCAGTACTTC
TRBV11-2	14	TRBJ2-5	.	.	CASSKTSSQETQYF	TGTGCCAGCAGCAAAACGTCCAGCCAAGAGACCCAGTACTTC
TRBV28	15	TRBJ2-5	.	.	CASSSAGEGEETQYF	TGTGCCAGCAGTTCTGCTGGAGAGGGGGAAGAGACCCAGTACTTC
TRBV7-9	15	TRBJ2-7	.	TRBD2	CASSLLASGYYEQYF	TGTGCCAGCAGCTTGCTGGCTAGCGGATACTACGAGCAGTACTTC
TRBV4-3	18	TRBJ2-3	.	TRBD2	CASSQFLRLAVQTDTQYF	TGCGCCAGCAGCCAATTCTTACGCCTAGCGGTCCAAACAGATACGCAGTATTTT
TRBV7-2	18	TRBJ2-5	.	TRBD1	CASSLTGTGAAAWETQYF	TGTGCCAGCAGCCTAACCGGGACAGGGGCTGCCGCGTGGGAGACCCAGTACTTC
TRBV28	15	TRBJ2-1	.	.	CASSYSTSSYNEQFF	TGTGCCAGCAGCTATTCGACTAGCTCCTACAATGAGCAGTTCTTC
TRBV7-2	14	TRBJ1-6	.	.	CASSPYTRNSPLHF	TGTGCCAGCAGCCCCTATACCAGGAATTCACCCCTCCACTTT
TRBV28	14	TRBJ1-5	.	TRBD1	CASSLDRVNQPQHF	TGTGCCAGCAGTCTTGACAGGGTCAATCAGCCCCAGCATTTT
TRBV7-8	16	TRBJ1-5	.	.	CASSEARGGVVQPQHF	TGTGCCAGCAGCGAGGCTCGGGGCGGGGTGGTCCAGCCCCAGCATTTT